This T cell receptor (beta chain) was sequenced during a study of brain metastases from non-small cell lung cancer. TCRdb's table, derived via immunoSEQ multiplex PCR, lists solely in-frame clones and lacks some. The sample includes approximately 2,700 clones, roughly 82% of them seen just once. This clone showed up just once. The antigen is not known. Trimming left V 8 bases short and J 0 bases short, with 6 bases between. The CDR3 is made up of 12 amino acids. The study's findings and limits: TCR repertoires overlapped largely between brain metastases and matched primaries. Brain metastases had lower T-cell infiltration than primary tumors. T-cell clones appeared expanded in approximately 60% of brain metastases relative to matched primary tumors.

The sample comprised primary lung tumor tissue. The V and J genes are TRBV12-3 or TRBV12-4 and TRBJ2-3; no definite D call. This TCR was sampled from a donor aged 40 or older with non-small cell lung cancer. The DNA for the CDR3 is TGTGCCAGCGGCAAGAGCACAGATACGCAGTATTTT. It yields the protein CASGKSTDTQYF.